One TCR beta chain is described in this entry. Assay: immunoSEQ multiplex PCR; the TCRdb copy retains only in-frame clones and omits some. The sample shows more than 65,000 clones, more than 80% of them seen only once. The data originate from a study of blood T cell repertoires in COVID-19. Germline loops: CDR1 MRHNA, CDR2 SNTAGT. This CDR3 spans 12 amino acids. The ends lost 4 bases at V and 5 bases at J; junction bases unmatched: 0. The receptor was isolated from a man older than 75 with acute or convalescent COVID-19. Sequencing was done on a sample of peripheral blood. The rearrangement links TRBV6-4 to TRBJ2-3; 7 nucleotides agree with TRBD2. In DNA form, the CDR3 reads TGTGCCAGCAGTGCGGGGGGAGATACGCAGTATTTT. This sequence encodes CASSAGGDTQYF.